This T cell receptor (beta chain) was obtained from a study of technical replicates of blood from a few donors (dated by TCRdb to 2017 to 2019). From the germline V gene (reference sequence), CDR1 is LNHDA and CDR2 is SQIVND. V has 8 bases trimmed and J has 5 bases trimmed; junction bases matching no gene number 6. Inclusive of the bounding cysteine and phenylalanine, the CDR3 is 14 residues long. Only the CDR3 DNA is retained, 42 bases long and in frame from the first base. Preparation of the library involved the immunoSEQ multiplex PCR assay. TCRdb obtained this table from immuneACCESS and retained in-frame rearrangements with V and J assigned. These tables miss some clones; where compared with another copy, unresolved V genes account for less than half of the shortfall, and the remainder is unexplained. The sample records 70,000 or so clones, 95% to 98% of which are singletons. The ten most abundant clones make up approximately 0.2% of the sample.

A remark on this clone: The antigen this receptor binds is unknown. Base qualities are not recorded, but no much larger clone differs from it by a single base.

Sequenced input: T cells isolated from PBMCs. The TCR comes from a human donor in good health. The receptor chain draws on TRBV19 and TRBJ2-2; the junction holds 9 bases that match TRBD2. The bases read TGTGCCAGTGCCGGGACTAGCATTACCGGGGAGCTGTTTTTT. This yields the protein CASAGTSITGELFF.